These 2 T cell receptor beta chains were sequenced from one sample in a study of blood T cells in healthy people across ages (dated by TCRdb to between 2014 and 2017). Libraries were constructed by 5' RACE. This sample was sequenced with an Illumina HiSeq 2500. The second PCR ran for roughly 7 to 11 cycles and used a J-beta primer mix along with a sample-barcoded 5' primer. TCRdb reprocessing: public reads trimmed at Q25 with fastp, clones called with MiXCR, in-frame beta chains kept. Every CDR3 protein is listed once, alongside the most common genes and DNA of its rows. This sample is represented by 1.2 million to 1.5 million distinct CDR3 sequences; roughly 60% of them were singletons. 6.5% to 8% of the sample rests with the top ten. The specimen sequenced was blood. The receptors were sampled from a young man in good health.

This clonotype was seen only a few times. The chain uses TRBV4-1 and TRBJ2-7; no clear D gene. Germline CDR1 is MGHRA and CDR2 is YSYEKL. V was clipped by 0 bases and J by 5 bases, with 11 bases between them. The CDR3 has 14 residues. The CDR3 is CASSQDPVSDEQYF. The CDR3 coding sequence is TGCGCCAGCAGCCAAGATCCGGTTTCGGACGAGCAGTACTTC.

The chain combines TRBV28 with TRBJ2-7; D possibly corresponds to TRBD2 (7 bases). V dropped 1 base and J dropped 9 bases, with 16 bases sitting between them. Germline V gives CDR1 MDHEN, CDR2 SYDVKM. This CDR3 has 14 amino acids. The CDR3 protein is CASSLFRGAAGQYF. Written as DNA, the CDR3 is TGTGCCAGCAGTTTATTTCGGGGGGCAGCAGGGCAGTACTTC.